The 19 T cell receptor beta chains below come from one sample, sequenced in a study of beta chain features in type 1 diabetes. General study findings and limits: All four CD4+ subsets from Type 1 diabetes patients carried moderately but significantly shorter TCRB CDR3s.

Their cognate antigens are unknown. What was sequenced were expressed TCRB transcripts, since all of the isolated RNA had been reverse transcribed. The protocol was immunoSEQ multiplex PCR, while the TCRdb copy is restricted to in-frame clones and leaves out a portion. The sample lists a few hundred thousand clones, 13% to 15% occurring once. The sample consisted of naive CD4+ T cells from blood. Receptor source: a man aged 30-40 years with type 1 diabetes.

The CDR3 here is CASSQPWGTSGRGELAKNIQYF. The DNA of the CDR3 is TGCGCCAGCAGCCAGCCCTGGGGGACTAGCGGGAGAGGGGAACTAGCCAAAAACATTCAGTACTTC. The genes are TRBV4-1 and TRBJ2-4; TRBD2 aligns across 14 bases. This CDR3 region has 22 residues. CDR1 and CDR2 (germline): MGHRA, YSYEKL. Losses at the gene ends were 3 bases for V and 0 bases for J; bases not matched to a gene: 16.

This clone was observed a handful of times. The chain is built from TRBV4-3 and TRBJ1-5; D gene uncertain. V was shortened by 0 bases and J by 5 bases, with 5 bases between the two germline ends. The CDR3 totals 13 residues. From germline, CDR1 is LGHNA and CDR2 YSLEER. CDR3 sequence reads: CASSQDNHQPQHF. The CDR3 bases are TGCGCCAGCAGCCAAGATAATCATCAGCCCCAGCATTTT.

The chain's CDR3 is CASSRGQGYGYTF. In DNA form, the CDR3 reads TGTGCCAGCAGCCGGGGACAGGGATATGGCTACACCTTC. The chain has TRBV7-2 and TRBJ1-2; 9 bases map to TRBD1. The CDR3 totals 13 residues. Germline assignment: CDR1 SGHTA and CDR2 FQGNSA. The J segment lost 5 bases and the V segment lost 5 bases, leaving 3 bases of the junction unmatched. Filled out from reference TRBV7-2 and TRBJ1-2, the complete variable domain reads GAGVSQSPSNKVTEKGKDVELRCDPISGHTALYWYRQSLGQGLEFLIYFQGNSAPDKSGLPSDRFSAERTGGSVSTLTIQRTQQEDSAVYLCASSRGQGYGYTFGSGTRLTVV.

The chain links TRBV21-1 to TRBJ1-5. TRBV21-1 is labeled a pseudogene. The CDR3 runs 16 residues. The DNA of the CDR3 is TGTGCCAGCAGCAAACTCTCTGCGGAGGAAAATCAGCCCCAGCATTTT. This codes for CASSKLSAEENQPQHF.

This clone was detected a few times. This chain joins TRBV27 and TRBJ2-4, with D possibly TRBD1 on 6 matching bases. The CDR3 runs to 14 residues. The V gene's germline CDR1 is MNHEY and CDR2 SMNVEV (reference sequence). Trimming took off 4 bases at V and 9 bases at J, with 16 bases between the two ends. The CDR3 DNA sequence: TGTGCCAGCAGTTCATTACAGGGTGGCGGCATTCAGTACTTC. Translated: CASSSLQGGGIQYF.

This clone was seen a few times. As DNA, the CDR3 is TGCAGCGTTGCCAGGACTAGCGGGTCCTACAATGAGCAGTTCTTC. This codes for CSVARTSGSYNEQFF. The chain has TRBV29-1 and TRBJ2-1; 11 positions match TRBD2. The trim removed 4 bases at V and 1 base at J, leaving 3 bases unmatched. Germline V gene data show CDR1 as SQVTM and CDR2 as ANQGSEA. This CDR3 has 15 residues.

The rearrangement uses TRBV19 and TRBJ1-5; TRBD1 might be the D (6 bases). The CDR3 covers 15 residues. The V end was cut by 5 bases, the J end by 6 bases, with 17 bases between. CDR1 LNHDA and CDR2 SQIVND come from the germline V gene (reference sequence). This CDR3 is CASSRGQIGVQPQHF. The CDR3, as DNA: TGTGCCAGTAGTCGAGGACAGATTGGTGTTCAGCCCCAGCATTTT. Filled out from reference TRBV19 and TRBJ1-5, the complete variable domain reads DGGITQSPKYLFRKEGQNVTLSCEQNLNHDAMYWYRQDPGQGLRLIYYSQIVNDFQKGDIAEGYSVSREKKESFPLTVTSAQKNPTAFYLCASSRGQIGVQPQHFGDGTRLSIL.

The sample holds a few counts of this clone. J is TRBJ1-2 and V is TRBV29-1; TRBD1 matches at 8 bases. Germline loops: CDR1 SQVTM, CDR2 ANQGSEA. This CDR3 has 12 residues. After removal of 6 bases from V and 4 bases from J, the junction contained 4 bases not matched to a gene. The CDR3 protein is CSVDRGPYGYTF. CDR3 in DNA: TGCAGCGTAGACAGGGGCCCCTATGGCTACACCTTC.

Comments on this clone: Other nucleotide sequences from this sample produce the same CDR3. The rearrangement links TRBV7-8 to TRBJ2-1, with 10 nucleotides matching TRBD2. With V trimmed by 1 base and J by 5 bases, 2 bases remained unmatched. This CDR3 is 15 amino acids long. Germline lookup yields CDR1 SGHVS and CDR2 FQNEAQ. The CDR3 sequence is CASSLGLAGNNEQFF. The CDR3 DNA reads TGTGCCAGCAGCTTAGGACTAGCGGGTAACAATGAGCAGTTCTTC.

This clone came up a few times. The chain employs TRBV28 and TRBJ1-1; D gene uncertain. Germline CDR1 is MDHEN and CDR2 is SYDVKM. This CDR3 is built from 13 residues. The V and J ends lost 3 bases and 6 bases respectively, with 11 bases between them. CDR3 region: CASSFVGSPEAFF. In DNA, the CDR3 is TGTGCCAGCAGTTTCGTGGGGAGCCCTGAAGCTTTCTTT.

This clone was detected a few times. The chain has TRBV27 and TRBJ1-4; D unclear. The CDR3 covers 15 residues. Germline-derived CDR1 and CDR2 are MNHEY and SMNVEV (reference sequence). V dropped 7 bases and J dropped 5 bases, with 17 bases sitting between them. In nucleotides, the CDR3 is TGTGCCAGCACCCGCGGAGGGAACTCGAATGAAAAACTGTTTTTT. Amino acids: CASTRGGNSNEKLFF.

The genes are TRBV5-1 and TRBJ1-4, with D perhaps matching TRBD1 (5 bases). The germline V gene encodes CDR1 SGHRS and CDR2 YFSETQ. The CDR3 is made up of 16 amino acids. Between the trimmed V and J ends, which lost 8 bases and 0 bases, there was a span of 17 bases. DNA for the CDR3: TGCGCCAGTTCGCCCCAGGGAACTCCAACTAATGAAAAACTGTTTTTT. This sequence encodes CASSPQGTPTNEKLFF.

The J gene is TRBJ2-1, the V gene TRBV5-4; 9 bases match TRBD2. Germline CDR1 SGHNT, CDR2 YYREEE (reference sequence). CDR3 length equals 15 residues. The J segment lost 3 bases and the V segment lost 4 bases, leaving 5 bases of the junction unmatched. The CDR3 region has the DNA TGTGCCAGCAGCCGGACTAGCGAAAGCTACAATGAGCAGTTCTTC. Translation gives CASSRTSESYNEQFF.

This clone has a handful of counts. The chain links TRBV19 to TRBJ1-2; D is undetermined. V lost 6 bases and J lost 8, with 16 bases in between. Germline V gene lookup returns CDR1 LNHDA and CDR2 SQIVND (reference sequence). The CDR3 covers 13 residues. This CDR3 is CASSSQARYGYTF. The CDR3 region has the DNA TGTGCCAGTAGCTCCCAGGCCCGGTACGGCTACACCTTC.

The CDR3 nucleotides read TGTGCCAGCAGTTCCAACAGGGGGAATGAAAAACTGTTTTTT. This gives the protein CASSSNRGNEKLFF. The V call is TRBV2, the J call TRBJ1-4; TRBD1 matches at 8 bases. CDR3 length equals 14 residues. The junction had 4 bases not matched to a gene; V was cut back by 5 bases and J by 5 bases. Germline lookup yields CDR1 SNHLY and CDR2 FYNNEI. The whole variable domain, filled in from reference TRBV2 and TRBJ1-4, reads EPEVTQTPSHQVTQMGQEVILRCVPISNHLYFYWYRQILGQKVEFLVSFYNNEISEKSEIFDDQFSVERPDGSNFTLKIRSTKLEDSAMYFCASSSNRGNEKLFFGSGTQLSVL.

This clone has a handful of counts. This chain uses TRBV7-9 with TRBJ1-1; D is undetermined. The germline V gene has CDR1 SEHNR and CDR2 FQNEAQ (reference sequence). V lost 1 base and J lost 3, with 12 bases in between. The CDR3 totals 15 residues. The CDR3 region is CASSLGRTDYTEAFF. The CDR3 nucleotides are TGTGCCAGCAGCTTAGGGAGGACGGATTACACTGAAGCTTTCTTT.

This clone was observed a handful of times. V gene TRBV18 combines with J gene TRBJ1-1, with a tentative D call TRBD1 (5 bases). The V end was cut by 0 bases, the J end by 6 bases, with 8 bases between. This CDR3 region has 13 residues. Germline V gives CDR1 KGHSH, CDR2 LQKENI. CDR3 residues: CASSPPGEPEAFF. CDR3 DNA: TGTGCCAGCTCACCACCAGGGGAACCTGAAGCTTTCTTT.

The gene calls are TRBV7-9 and TRBJ2-5; 12 nucleotides agree with TRBD2. Germline V gene lookup returns CDR1 SEHNR and CDR2 FQNEAQ (reference sequence). V shed 3 bases, J shed 5 bases, and the junction held 7 bases outside the gene matches. The CDR3 loop spans 16 amino acids. CDR3 nucleotides: TGTGCCAGCAGCTTCACGGGACTAGCGGGTATGGAGACCCAGTACTTC. Translating it yields CASSFTGLAGMETQYF.

The DNA for the CDR3 is TGTGCCAGCAGCTTACAGGGAACCGGGGAGCTGTTTTTT. Translated, it gives CASSLQGTGELFF. The chain uses TRBV7-8 and TRBJ2-2; possible D gene TRBD1, 5 bases. The CDR3 extends over 13 amino acids. The germline V gene has CDR1 SGHVS and CDR2 FQNEAQ. V gave up 2 bases and J gave up 5 bases, with 6 bases separating them.